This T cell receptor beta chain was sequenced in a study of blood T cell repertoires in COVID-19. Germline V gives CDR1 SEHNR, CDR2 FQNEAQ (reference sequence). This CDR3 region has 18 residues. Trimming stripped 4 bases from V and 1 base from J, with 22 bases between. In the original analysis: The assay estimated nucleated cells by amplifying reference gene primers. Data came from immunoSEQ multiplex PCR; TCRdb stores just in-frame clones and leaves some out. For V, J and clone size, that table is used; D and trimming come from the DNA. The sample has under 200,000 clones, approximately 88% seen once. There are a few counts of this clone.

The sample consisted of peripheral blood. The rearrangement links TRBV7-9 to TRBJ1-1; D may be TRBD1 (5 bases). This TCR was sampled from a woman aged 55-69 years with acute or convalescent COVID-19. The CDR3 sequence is CASSYEMAGRHENTEAFF. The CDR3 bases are TGTGCCAGCAGCTACGAAATGGCAGGGCGACATGAGAACACTGAAGCTTTCTTT.